The 18 T cell receptor beta chains below all came from one sample that was sequenced in a study of immune cell composition in non-small cell lung cancer. Produced via immunoSEQ multiplex PCR; TCRdb's table is partial and in-frame only. The table includes 2,000 to 3,000 clones, roughly four fifths detected once. This same sample was also taken into another study, of CD4 T cells in lung cancer.

The sample comprised lung tumor tissue. Receptors originate from a human donor with non-small cell lung cancer.

The rearrangement uses TRBV2 and TRBJ2-5, with 9 bases that match TRBD2. The J segment lost 2 bases and the V segment lost 7 bases, leaving 5 bases of the junction unmatched. The CDR3 spans 14 residues. The V gene's germline CDR1 is SNHLY and CDR2 FYNNEI. The CDR3 here is CASKVTSGQETQYF. CDR3 DNA sequence: TGTGCCAGCAAAGTGACTAGCGGTCAAGAGACCCAGTACTTC.

This rearrangement joins TRBV7-8 to TRBJ2-1, with 14 bases that match TRBD2. The CDR3 extends over 21 amino acids. Germline V CDR1 and CDR2: SGHVS, FQNEAQ. V trimming: 1 base; J trimming: 1 base; junction bases outside the gene matches: 12. CDR3 protein: CASSLGGPGLAGDRSYNEQFF. DNA of the CDR3: TGTGCCAGCAGCTTAGGGGGACCGGGACTAGCGGGAGATCGATCCTACAATGAGCAGTTCTTC.

The chain couples TRBV2 to TRBJ1-5; D might be TRBD1 (5 bases). Germline V gene sequence: CDR1 SNHLY, CDR2 FYNNEI. The CDR3 is 16 amino acids. Trimming removed 5 bases from V and 5 bases from J, with 19 bases in between. CDR3 in amino acids: CASSPRVTGGDQPQHF. The CDR3 nucleotides are TGTGCCAGCAGTCCAAGAGTGACGGGAGGGGATCAGCCCCAGCATTTT.

The count of this clone is one. The chain links TRBV5-6 to TRBJ2-2; D may be TRBD1 (5 bases). The germline V gene has CDR1 SGHDT and CDR2 YYEEEE. The CDR3 runs 13 residues. V gave up 4 bases and J gave up 5 bases, with 9 bases separating them. CDR3 in amino acids: CASSPRTTGELFF. CDR3 nucleotides: TGTGCCAGCAGCCCCAGGACAACCGGGGAGCTGTTTTTT.

The chain has TRBV14 and TRBJ1-1, with 7 bases identical to TRBD1. This CDR3 spans 14 amino acids. Germline CDR1 SGHDN, CDR2 FVKESK. V shed 1 base, J shed 8 bases, and the junction held 7 bases outside the gene matches. The DNA for the CDR3 is TGTGCCAGCAGCCAAGTCCGGACAGGTGGCGAAGCTTTCTTT. Its translation: CASSQVRTGGEAFF.

V usage is TRBV6-6 and J usage is TRBJ1-5; TRBD1 agrees at 7 bases. Trimming took 5 bases from V and 9 from J; bases not matched to a gene: 10. The CDR3 has 14 amino acids. Germline V lookup: CDR1 MNHNY, CDR2 SVGAGI (reference sequence). This chain's CDR3 is CASSDRDGTRPQHF. In DNA form, the CDR3 reads TGTGCCAGCAGTGACAGGGACGGGACGAGGCCCCAGCATTTT.

Relative to its sample, this clone is large. Here the CDR3 reads CASSAPTGPYEQYF. CDR3 in DNA: TGCGCCAGCAGTGCACCGACAGGCCCCTACGAGCAGTACTTC. J is TRBJ2-7 and V is TRBV10-1, with D possibly TRBD1 on 6 matching bases. This CDR3 is built from 14 residues. Germline V lookup: CDR1 WNHNN, CDR2 SYGVQD (reference sequence). Deletions cut 4 bases from V and 2 bases from J, with 12 bases between.

This clone was seen only a few times. The chain recombines TRBV19 with TRBJ2-5; D not resolved. This CDR3 is built from 12 residues. V dropped 5 bases and J dropped 2 bases, with 6 bases sitting between them. Per the germline V gene, CDR1 is LNHDA and CDR2 is SQIVND (reference sequence). As DNA, the CDR3 is TGTGCCAGTAGTGGCAGGCAAGAGACCCAGTACTTC. It yields the protein CASSGRQETQYF.

The J gene is TRBJ2-1, the V gene TRBV4-1; 7 nucleotides match TRBD1. The V gene's germline CDR1 is MGHRA and CDR2 YSYEKL. This CDR3 contains 15 residues. Unmatched junction bases numbered 2, after V lost 1 base and J lost 2 bases. This chain's CDR3 is CASSQVGGAYNEQFF. In nucleotides, the CDR3 is TGCGCCAGCAGCCAAGTAGGGGGCGCCTACAATGAGCAGTTCTTC.

The rearrangement joins TRBV9 to TRBJ2-7, with 12 bases identical to TRBD2. With 0 bases clipped from V and 6 bases from J, the junction kept 7 bases outside the gene matches. This CDR3 comprises 16 residues. Germline V gene lookup returns CDR1 SGDLS and CDR2 YYNGEE. CDR3 nucleotide sequence: TGTGCCAGCAGCGTAGAGTCCACTAGCGGGAGGCTCGAGCAGTACGTC. Translating gives CASSVESTSGRLEQYV.

This clone was observed a few times. The CDR3: CASSQVPGVDGYTF. The CDR3 DNA reads TGCGCCAGCAGCCAAGTCCCAGGGGTGGATGGCTACACCTTC. The chain joins TRBV4-1 to TRBJ1-2; a possible D gene is TRBD1 (6 bases). V was cut by 1 base and J by 6 bases, with 12 bases left in between. CDR3 length: 14 residues. Germline-derived CDR1 and CDR2 are MGHRA and YSYEKL.

The genes are TRBV30 and TRBJ2-7, with a weak D call TRBD1 (5 bases). V lost 2 bases, J lost 5 bases, and 10 bases lay in between. CDR3 length: 12 amino acids. CDR1 GTSNPN and CDR2 SVGIG come from the germline V gene (reference sequence). The CDR3 DNA is TGTGCCTGGAGTCTGGGGCGAAACGAGCAGTACTTC. It yields the protein CAWSLGRNEQYF.

The table lists this clone with a few counts. CDR3 sequence reads: CASSQDGTEVNEQFF. DNA of the CDR3: TGTGCCAGCAGCCAAGACGGGACTGAGGTGAATGAGCAGTTCTTC. The chain has TRBV4-2 and TRBJ2-1; tentatively, D is TRBD2 (6 bases). V lost 0 bases, J lost 7 bases, and 13 bases lay in between. Looked up from germline, CDR1 is LGHNA and CDR2 is YNFKEQ. The CDR3 runs 15 residues.

The chain's CDR3 is CASSRQGGTEAFF. In DNA, the CDR3 is TGTGCCAGCAGTCGACAGGGTGGCACTGAAGCTTTCTTT. V and J are TRBV6-1 and TRBJ1-1, with 7 bases that match TRBD1. J lost 4 bases, V lost 5 bases, and 4 bases had no gene match. The germline V gene encodes CDR1 MNHNS and CDR2 SASEGT. The CDR3 covers 13 residues.

This clone was recorded once. The chain has TRBV28 and TRBJ2-7, with 9 bases matching TRBD1. The CDR3 runs 18 residues. The junction had 19 bases not matched to a gene; V was cut back by 7 bases and J by 3 bases. Germline CDR1 is MDHEN and CDR2 is SYDVKM. CDR3 DNA sequence: TGTGCCAGCACTCCCCCACCCGGCCGCTGGGACAGGGTCTACGAGCAGTACTTC. It translates to CASTPPPGRWDRVYEQYF.

This chain joins TRBV29-1 and TRBJ1-5; D is perhaps TRBD1 (5 bases). The CDR3 runs to 13 residues. Germline CDR1 reads SQVTM; CDR2 reads ANQGSEA. V was clipped by 3 bases and J by 6 bases, with 12 bases between them. CDR3 loop: CSVERGEGQPQHF. The CDR3 nucleotides are TGCAGCGTTGAGAGAGGGGAGGGTCAGCCCCAGCATTTT.

The chain uses TRBV23-1 and TRBJ2-7; D possibly corresponds to TRBD1 (8 bases). TRBV23-1 is labeled an ORF, and its function is uncertain. V was shortened by 4 bases and J by 2 bases, with 15 bases between the two germline ends. The CDR3 spans 15 residues. CDR3 in amino acids: CASSPNRGGTYEQYF. The CDR3 DNA reads TGCGCCAGCAGTCCGAACAGGGGGGGTACCTACGAGCAGTACTTC.

This chain links TRBV9 with TRBJ2-3; 7 nucleotides align to TRBD2. V lost 4 bases and J lost 5; bases outside the gene matches: 7. Germline V lookup: CDR1 SGDLS, CDR2 YYNGEE. This CDR3 has 14 residues. The CDR3 loop reads CASSLGGIGDTQYF. DNA of the CDR3: TGTGCCAGCAGCCTCGGGGGGATCGGAGATACGCAGTATTTT.